These T cell receptor beta chains were read from a single sample in a study of blood T cell repertoires in COVID-19. Data came from immunoSEQ multiplex PCR; TCRdb stores just in-frame clones and leaves some out. The data hold roughly 290,000 clones, with 75% to 90% observed a single time. The sequenced sample was PBMCs or T cells enriched from blood (not recorded which). Receptor source: a middle-aged woman who had recovered from COVID-19. CDR3s include the opening cysteine and the closing phenylalanine or tryptophan. D genes are given only for firm matches. Not every row has a clone size; where given, it reads once, few, many or a size class.

v_call: TRBV18; clone_size: NA; d_call: NA; j_call: TRBJ1-3; cdr3_nt: TGTGCCAGCTCACCAGACAGCAGGACTGGAAACACCATATATTTT; cdr3_aa: CASSPDSRTGNTIYF
v_call: TRBV10-3; clone_size: NA; d_call: NA; j_call: TRBJ2-3; cdr3_nt: TGTGCCATCAGCCCTAGCGCCGTCACAGATACGCAGTATTTT; cdr3_aa: CAISPSAVTDTQYF
v_call: TRBV18; clone_size: NA; d_call: NA; j_call: TRBJ1-1; cdr3_nt: TGTGCCAGCTCACCACCGGATAGGTCAGGCGCTGAAGCTTTCTTT; cdr3_aa: CASSPPDRSGAEAFF
v_call: TRBV6-6; clone_size: NA; d_call: NA; j_call: TRBJ2-3; cdr3_nt: TGTGCCAGCAGTTACCCACTGGCCCTAGGAGATACGCAGTATTTT; cdr3_aa: CASSYPLALGDTQYF
v_call: TRBV7-9; clone_size: NA; d_call: TRBD2; j_call: TRBJ2-5; cdr3_nt: TGTGCCAGCAGCCCTAACCTGGGGGGGGAGACCCAGTACTTC; cdr3_aa: CASSPNLGGETQYF
v_call: TRBV6-5; clone_size: NA; d_call: TRBD1; j_call: TRBJ1-2; cdr3_nt: TGTGCCAGCAGTCTGGACAGGGGCTCTGGCTACACCTTC; cdr3_aa: CASSLDRGSGYTF
v_call: TRBV3-1/TRBV3-2; clone_size: once; d_call: NA; j_call: TRBJ2-7; cdr3_nt: TGTGCCAGCAGCCAACGTCAGGGCGGGACTTTCTACGAGCAGTACTTC; cdr3_aa: CASSQRQGGTFYEQYF
v_call: TRBV7-2; clone_size: NA; d_call: TRBD2; j_call: TRBJ2-2; cdr3_nt: TGTGCCAGCAGCATTAGGGTAGCGGGAGGTCCCGGGGAGCTGTTTTTT; cdr3_aa: CASSIRVAGGPGELFF
v_call: TRBV5-6; clone_size: NA; d_call: NA; j_call: TRBJ2-7; cdr3_nt: TGTGCCAGCAGCTTGTTCTCGGGCGAGCAGTACTTC; cdr3_aa: CASSLFSGEQYF
v_call: TRBV3-1/TRBV3-2; clone_size: NA; d_call: NA; j_call: TRBJ1-2; cdr3_nt: TGTGCCAGCAGGCGCACGTCGGAGGGGTACTATGGCTACACCTTC; cdr3_aa: CASRRTSEGYYGYTF
v_call: TRBV4-3; clone_size: NA; d_call: NA; j_call: TRBJ1-2; cdr3_nt: TGCGCCAGCAGCCAAGGGACAGACTTTACCCTTAACTATGGCTACACCTTC; cdr3_aa: CASSQGTDFTLNYGYTF